Described below is a single T cell receptor (beta chain) sequence and its context. The antigen remains unidentified. The V segment lost 4 bases and the J segment 7 bases; nucleotides outside the gene matches: 8. The CDR3 covers 15 residues. Germline values: CDR1 SGHAT, CDR2 FQNNGV. Libraries were prepared by immunoSEQ multiplex PCR; TCRdb keeps only in-frame clonotypes and omits some of them. The table shows fewer than 400,000 clones, with roughly nine tenths occurring only once. Treatment of the sample: about 20 received Ad26.COV2.S at low or high dose, single or two shots; about five received placebo; per-sample allocation not given. Day 63 after the first injection of vaccine or placebo was the sampling time. These data belong to a study of Ad26.COV2.S vaccination and SARS-CoV-2 variants. Study-wide results and caveats: Vaccine recipients surpassed placebo recipients in spike-specific TCR breadth.

This sample comprised peripheral blood, obtained in a trial of Ad26.COV2.S vaccine versus placebo. The chain employs TRBV11-2 and TRBJ2-1; TRBD2 matches at 9 bases. The source of this sequence is a person between 18 and 65 years old who received the Ad26.COV2.S COVID-19 vaccine or a placebo. Here the CDR3 DNA reads TGTGCCAGCAGCTCCAAGGGCCTAGCGGGGAATGAGCAGTTCTTC. It is translated as CASSSKGLAGNEQFF.